What follows are 10 T cell receptor beta chains derived from one specimen sequenced in a study of control samples from healthy donors and cancer patients. Repertoires were generated with immunoSEQ multiplex PCR, while TCRdb's copy carries only in-frame clones and drops some. The repertoire holds around 43,000 clones, with about 93% as singletons. The sample taken for sequencing was blood. The source of these receptors is a woman aged 45-65 years in good health.

The V gene is TRBV6-5, the J gene TRBJ2-7; no clear D. The CDR3 loop spans 15 amino acids. V lost 0 bases, J lost 2 bases, and 11 bases lay in between. Germline V CDR1 and CDR2: MNHEY, SVGAGI. The DNA for the CDR3 is TGTGCCAGCAGTTACTCCCGGACGGAGACCTACGAGCAGTACTTC. Amino acids: CASSYSRTETYEQYF.

The CDR3 protein is CASSLATGMRSANEKLFF. The CDR3 bases are TGCGCCAGCAGCTTGGCCACTGGTATGCGGAGCGCTAATGAAAAACTGTTTTTT. This sequence joins TRBV5-1 and TRBJ1-4; D gene ambiguous. The CDR3 length is 18 residues. V shed 0 bases and J shed 3 bases, with 18 bases lying between them. Germline-derived CDR1 and CDR2 are SGHRS and YFSETQ.

The CDR3 reads CASSFGQPQHF. The CDR3 DNA is TGTGCCAGCAGTTTTGGGCAGCCCCAGCATTTT. V is TRBV28 and J is TRBJ1-5; the D is unclear. The V gene's germline CDR1 is MDHEN and CDR2 SYDVKM. The ends were cut back, 3 bases at V and 7 bases at J, with 4 bases in the middle. The CDR3 is made up of 11 amino acids.

The chain's CDR3 is CASRTGVNQPQHF. The DNA of the CDR3 is TGTGCCAGCAGGACAGGAGTCAATCAGCCCCAGCATTTT. The V and J genes are TRBV6-5 and TRBJ1-5, with D maybe TRBD1 (6 bases). The CDR3 covers 13 residues. Trimming removed 6 bases from V and 3 bases from J, with 9 bases in between. CDR1 and CDR2 from the germline V gene are MNHEY and SVGAGI.

This clone was detected only once. V usage is TRBV9 and J usage is TRBJ2-3; 7 bases agree with TRBD2. Germline V gene sequence: CDR1 SGDLS, CDR2 YYNGEE. V was clipped by 0 bases and J by 2 bases; unmatched bases: 6. The length of the CDR3 is 16 residues. CDR3 protein: CASSVASGDFTDTQYF. Written as DNA, the CDR3 is TGTGCCAGCAGCGTAGCCAGCGGGGACTTCACAGATACGCAGTATTTT.

This chain connects TRBV27 to TRBJ1-5, with D possibly TRBD1 on 6 matching bases. This CDR3 spans 15 amino acids. The germline gives CDR1 MNHEY, CDR2 SMNVEV (reference sequence). The germline V and J ends were trimmed by 7 bases and 0 bases, with 13 bases remaining between them. CDR3 bases: TGTGCCAGCACCAATCAGGGGAATAGCAATCAGCCCCAGCATTTT. Translated, it gives CASTNQGNSNQPQHF.

The genes are TRBV9 and TRBJ2-4; TRBD1 is a possible D gene (6 bases). The CDR3 is 17 amino acids. Between the trimmed V and J ends, which lost 2 bases and 10 bases, there was a span of 25 bases. Germline assignment: CDR1 SGDLS and CDR2 YYNGEE. CDR3 sequence reads: CASSVMGTGPVRGIQYF. The CDR3 nucleotides read TGTGCCAGCAGCGTTATGGGGACGGGCCCAGTAAGGGGGATTCAGTACTTC.

DNA for the CDR3: TGTGCCAGCAGTATCGCAGGGCGTTCAGGAAACACCATATATTTT. As protein: CASSIAGRSGNTIYF. The chain employs TRBV28 and TRBJ1-3; possible D gene TRBD1, 5 bases. V lost 5 bases, J lost 4 bases, and 15 bases lay in between. The CDR3 covers 15 residues. Germline V gives CDR1 MDHEN, CDR2 SYDVKM.

The V call is TRBV6-2 or TRBV6-3, the J call TRBJ1-1, with 7 bases lining up with TRBD1. This CDR3 spans 15 amino acids. Germline V CDR1 and CDR2: MNHEY, SVGEGT. Trimming cost V 0 bases and J 6 bases; bases outside gene matches: 7. The CDR3 is CASSYSTGTIAEAFF. In DNA, the CDR3 is TGTGCCAGCAGTTACTCGACAGGGACTATAGCTGAAGCTTTCTTT.

The chain combines TRBV7-2 with TRBJ1-3; D not certain. V lost 7 bases and J lost 0, with 16 bases in between. The CDR3 totals 16 residues. CDR1 is SGHTA and CDR2 is FQGNSA in the germline V gene. The CDR3 is CASTPHEESSGNTIYF. The DNA of the CDR3 is TGTGCCAGCACCCCCCACGAGGAGAGCTCTGGAAACACCATATATTTT.